This T cell receptor (beta chain) came from a study of T cell repertoires in cytomegalovirus infection. Regarding this clonotype: The target antigen is unknown. Germline is not matched at one junction end, which may reflect a read error.

One entry per CDR3 protein results from TCRdb running MiXCR on the reads. Of about 890,000 distinct CDR3 sequences in the sample, around a third are singletons; the top ten hold about 14%. The CDR3 length is 17 residues. Germline values: CDR1 SGHNT, CDR2 YYREEE (reference sequence). The sequence came from a human donor in good health (CMV status not recorded). Some clones in this sample may be carry-over from other donors' samples. The rearrangement uses TRBV5-4 and TRBJ2-2; 8 nucleotides align to TRBD2. Sequenced material: cultured CD8+ T cells from PBMCs, taken from culture after CMV antigen stimulation. The CDR3 spells CASSLEAGASNTEELFF. CDR3 coding DNA: TGTGCCAGCAGCTTGGAAGCGGGGGCCTCGAACACCGAGGAGCTGTTTTTT.